The clone carrying this T cell receptor (beta chain) has just one count. What it binds is unknown. Study results and limitations: In terms of TCR gene usage, tumor memory CD4+ T cells clustered together with blood and lymph node memory CD4+ cells, as well as with lymph node naive CD4+ cells.

After constant-region reverse-primer amplification, full-length variable regions underwent semi-nested PCR with Nested Universal Primer A. MiXCR, run by TCRdb on the 5' RACE reads, gives a single entry per CDR3 protein. The data show approximately 29,000 distinct CDR3 sequences, roughly 25% seen once. This CDR3 spans 19 amino acids. Trimming cost V 1 base and J 1 base; bases outside gene matches: 9. Germline V lookup: CDR1 SGHTA, CDR2 FQGNSA. This receptor was identified in a female donor with breast cancer. The chain employs TRBV7-2 and TRBJ2-7; TRBD2 matches at 14 bases. Sequencing was performed on naive CD4+ T cells sorted from a lymph node. Subset noted: naive CD4+ T cells, CD4+CD45RA+CD25-. CDR3 bases: TGTGCCAGCAGCTTAGGAAGTTTGGGACTAGCGGGAGAGTCCTACGAGCAGTACTTC. Its protein product is CASSLGSLGLAGESYEQYF.